This T cell receptor beta chain was profiled in a study of cytomegalovirus exposure and HLA in healthy donors. Study-level results: When the data were analyzed later, several of the most significant clusters appeared to be linked to common viral pathogens. Cytomegalovirus-associated status was assigned to some 160 TCR beta chains.

Concerning this clone itself: The target antigen is unknown.

The PCR contained 60 Vbeta and 13 Jbeta primers. Produced via immunoSEQ multiplex PCR; TCRdb's table is partial and in-frame only. In the table there are approximately 160,000 clones, about 75% of which are singletons. V trimming: 2 bases; J trimming: 1 base; junction bases outside the gene matches: 1. CDR1 and CDR2 from the germline V gene are MNHNS and SASEGT. The CDR3 sequence is 14 residues long. The V gene is TRBV6-1, the J gene TRBJ1-1, with 7 bases fitting TRBD1. This TCR came from a young man in good health and CMV-seronegative. Sequenced: PBMCs. The CDR3 DNA is TGTGCCAGCAGTGAAAACAGGGGGAACACTGAAGCTTTCTTT. Protein product: CASSENRGNTEAFF.